This TCR gamma chain was documented in a study of Vδ1+ human thymocytes. Study-wide points: Thymic TRG and TRD repertoires appeared highly polyclonal, with Gaussian CDR3 length distributions.

Sequences come from RNA converted to cDNA by reverse transcription. Pooled V-gene forward primers with one constant-region reverse primer generated the CDR3 amplicons by multiplex PCR. TCRdb re-called the multiplex PCR reads using CATT. The data show thousands of gamma-chain clones, with 35% to 45% seen just once and around 2% held by the top ten. The junction had 8 bases not matched to a gene; V was cut back by 0 bases and J by 0 bases. This CDR3 has 16 amino acids. CDR1 is EGSTGY and CDR2 is YDSYTSSV in the germline V gene. As for this clone: Its target is not known.

The V call is TRGV4, the J call TRGJ1 or TRGJ2. TCRdb gives no J gene; it was assigned here by matching the DNA to germline. Material: Vdelta1+ gamma-delta thymocytes from the thymus. Subset noted: FACS-sorted CD3+ TCRalphabeta- TCRVdelta1+ TCRVdelta2- thymocytes. The origin of this receptor is a boy younger than two who had congenital heart surgery. CDR3 DNA: TGTGCCACCTGGGATGGGCTAGGTAGGAATTATTATAAGAAACTCTTT. Protein: CATWDGLGRNYYKKLF.